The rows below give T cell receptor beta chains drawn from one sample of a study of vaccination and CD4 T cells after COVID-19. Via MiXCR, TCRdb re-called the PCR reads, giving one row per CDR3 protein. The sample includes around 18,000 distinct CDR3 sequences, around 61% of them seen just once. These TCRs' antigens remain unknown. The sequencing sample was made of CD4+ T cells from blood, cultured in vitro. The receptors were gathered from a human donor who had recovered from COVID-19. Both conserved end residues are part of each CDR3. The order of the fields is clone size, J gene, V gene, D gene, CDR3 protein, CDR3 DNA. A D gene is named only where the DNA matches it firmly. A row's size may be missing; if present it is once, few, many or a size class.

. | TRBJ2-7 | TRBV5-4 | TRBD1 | CASSRDRAYEQYF | TGTGCCAGCAGCAGGGACAGGGCCTACGAGCAGTACTTC
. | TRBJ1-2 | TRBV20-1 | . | CSARGTLGTQGYGYTF | TGCAGTGCTAGAGGCACGCTCGGGACACAAGGATATGGCTACACCTTC
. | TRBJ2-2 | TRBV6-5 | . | CASSLLDSHLLFF | TGTGCCAGCAGTTTACTGGACAGTCATCTTTTGTTTTTT
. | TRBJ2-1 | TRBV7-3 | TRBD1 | CASSQAPPGTGWNEQFF | TGTGCCAGCAGCCAAGCCCCCCCCGGGACAGGGTGGAATGAGCAGTTCTTC
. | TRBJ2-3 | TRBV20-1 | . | CSAPDSYYTDTQYF | TGCAGTGCACCTGACTCTTACTACACAGATACGCAGTATTTT
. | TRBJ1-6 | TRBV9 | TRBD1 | CASSATGQDYSPLHF | TGTGCCAGCAGCGCTACGGGACAGGACTATTCACCCCTCCACTTT
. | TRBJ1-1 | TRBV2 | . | CASGKTGGVEAFF | TGTGCCAGCGGGAAGACAGGAGGGGTGGAGGCTTTCTTT
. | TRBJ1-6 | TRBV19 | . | CASSIEGSRSNSPLHF | TGTGCCAGTAGTATTGAGGGGAGTAGGAGTAATTCACCCCTCCACTTT
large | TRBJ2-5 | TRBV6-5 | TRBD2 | CASSYFTSGQETQYF | TGTGCCAGCAGTTACTTCACTAGCGGCCAAGAGACCCAGTACTTC
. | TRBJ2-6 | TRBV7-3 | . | CASSSDSGANVLTF | TGTGCCAGCTCCTCAGACTCTGGGGCCAACGTCCTGACTTTC
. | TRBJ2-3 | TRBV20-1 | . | CSARPTPKHTQYF | TGCAGTGCTAGACCGACTCCTAAACATACGCAGTATTTT
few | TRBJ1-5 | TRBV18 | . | CASSPSGDQPQHF | TGTGCCAGCTCACCATCTGGGGATCAGCCCCAGCATTTT
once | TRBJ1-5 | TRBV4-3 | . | CASSQDGKSNQPQHF | TGCGCCAGCAGCCAAGATGGGAAAAGCAATCAGCCCCAGCATTTT
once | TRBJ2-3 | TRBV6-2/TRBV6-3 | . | CASSQIPGRGKTDTQYF | TGTGCCAGCAGTCAAATTCCGGGACGGGGAAAAACAGATACGCAGTATTTT
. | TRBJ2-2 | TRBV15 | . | CATSRGDTTNTGELFF | TGTGCCACCAGCAGGGGAGACACGACGAACACCGGGGAGCTGTTTTTT
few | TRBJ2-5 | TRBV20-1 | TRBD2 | CSAGGGRAMGTQYF | TGCAGTGCTGGGGGCGGGAGGGCCATGGGGACCCAGTACTTC
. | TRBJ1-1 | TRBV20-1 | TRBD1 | CSALRDRLNTEAFF | TGCAGTGCTTTACGGGACAGATTGAACACTGAAGCTTTCTTT
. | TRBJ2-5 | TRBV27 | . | CASSPARFRETQYF | TGTGCCAGCAGTCCCGCTCGATTCAGGGAGACCCAGTACTTC
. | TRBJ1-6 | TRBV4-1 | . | CASSRINQNSPLHF | TGCGCCAGCAGTCGCATAAACCAGAATTCACCCCTCCACTTT
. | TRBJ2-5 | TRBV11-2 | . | CASSYAAAWGDQYF | TGTGCCAGCAGCTACGCCGCGGCTTGGGGGGACCAGTACTTC
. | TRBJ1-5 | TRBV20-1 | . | CSARDAGIRDQPQHF | TGCAGTGCTAGAGACGCGGGAATTCGAGATCAGCCCCAGCATTTT
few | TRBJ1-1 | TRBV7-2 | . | CASRPILGAGTEAFF | TGTGCCAGCAGACCAATCCTTGGCGCGGGCACTGAAGCTTTCTTT
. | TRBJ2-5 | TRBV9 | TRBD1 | CASSVDTGGKTQYF | TGTGCCAGCAGCGTAGACACAGGGGGAAAGACCCAGTACTTC
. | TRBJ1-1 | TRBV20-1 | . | CSATGRGASGNTEAFF | TGCAGTGCTACCGGGAGGGGGGCCTCAGGGAACACTGAAGCTTTCTTT
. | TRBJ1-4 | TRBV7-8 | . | CASSLGRFNEKLFF | TGTGCCAGCAGCTTAGGCAGGTTTAATGAAAAACTGTTTTTT
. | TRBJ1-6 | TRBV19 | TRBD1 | CASSSGTDHNSPLHF | TGTGCCAGTAGTAGCGGGACAGATCATAATTCACCCCTCCACTTT
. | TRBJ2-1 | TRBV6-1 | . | CASSVAAYNEQFF | TGTGCCAGCAGTGTTGCGGCCTACAATGAGCAGTTCTTC
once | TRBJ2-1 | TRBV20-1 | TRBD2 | CSARSVGLAGVLDEQFF | TGCAGTGCTAGATCAGTTGGGCTAGCGGGGGTTCTAGATGAGCAGTTCTTC
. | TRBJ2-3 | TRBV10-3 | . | CAIGHDTQYF | TGTGCCATCGGGCACGATACGCAGTATTTT
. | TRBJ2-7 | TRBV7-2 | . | CASSPAPEAYEQYF | TGTGCCAGCAGCCCCGCCCCGGAGGCCTACGAGCAGTACTTC
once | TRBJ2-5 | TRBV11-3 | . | CASSLGSERETQYF | TGTGCCAGCAGCTTAGGTTCCGAGCGGGAGACCCAGTACTTC
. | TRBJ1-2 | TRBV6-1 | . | CASRDRYRANYGYTF | TGTGCCAGCAGGGATAGGTACAGGGCGAACTATGGCTACACCTTC
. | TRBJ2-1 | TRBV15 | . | CATSRSTHEQFF | TGTGCCACCAGCAGAAGCACCCATGAGCAGTTCTTC
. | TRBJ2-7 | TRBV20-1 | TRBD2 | CSARTSGGGEQYF | TGCAGTGCGAGGACTAGCGGGGGAGGCGAGCAGTACTTC
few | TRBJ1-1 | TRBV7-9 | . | CASTHSNGGAFF | TGTGCCAGCACCCACAGTAACGGGGGAGCTTTCTTT
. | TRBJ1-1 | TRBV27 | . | CASSLWQNTEAFF | TGTGCCAGCAGTTTATGGCAGAACACTGAAGCTTTCTTT
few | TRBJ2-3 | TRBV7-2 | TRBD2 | CASSLLGGGRIRTDTQYF | TGTGCCAGCAGCTTACTCGGGGGGGGCCGAATCCGCACAGATACGCAGTATTTT
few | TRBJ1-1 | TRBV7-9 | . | CASSAGQLNTEAFF | TGTGCCAGCAGCGCCGGACAGCTGAACACTGAAGCTTTCTTT
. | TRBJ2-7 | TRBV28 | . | CATGRSGEQYF | TGTGCCACCGGGAGAAGCGGCGAGCAGTACTTC
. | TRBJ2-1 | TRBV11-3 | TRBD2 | CASSLVSGGPGNEQFF | TGTGCCAGCAGCTTAGTTAGCGGGGGGCCGGGCAATGAGCAGTTCTTC
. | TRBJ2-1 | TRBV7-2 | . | CASSVGGGRGYEQFF | TGTGCCAGCAGCGTAGGGGGCGGGAGAGGGTATGAGCAGTTCTTC
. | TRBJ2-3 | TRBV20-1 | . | CSARPPQPLSTDTQYF | TGCAGTGCTAGACCCCCACAACCGCTTAGCACAGATACGCAGTATTTT
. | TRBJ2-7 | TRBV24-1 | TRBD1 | CATSESGTGTYEQYF | TGTGCCACCAGTGAATCAGGGACAGGGACCTACGAGCAGTACTTC
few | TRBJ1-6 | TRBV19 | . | CASSILGAISPLHF | TGTGCCAGTAGTATACTGGGGGCTATTTCACCCCTCCACTTT
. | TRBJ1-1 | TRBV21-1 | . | CASPKGHSGVSNTEAFF | TGTGCCAGCCCAAAAGGACACTCGGGAGTTTCGAACACTGAAGCTTTCTTT
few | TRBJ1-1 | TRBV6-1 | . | CASSEARGNTEAFF | TGTGCCAGCAGTGAAGCGCGAGGGAACACTGAAGCTTTCTTT
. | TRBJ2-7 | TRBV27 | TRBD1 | CASRRRTGAVGSYEQYF | TGTGCCAGCAGGCGTCGGACAGGGGCCGTCGGCTCCTACGAGCAGTACTTC
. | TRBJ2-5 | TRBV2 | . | CASRSSYQETQYF | TGTGCCAGCAGGTCCTCGTACCAAGAGACCCAGTACTTC
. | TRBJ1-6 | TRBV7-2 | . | CASSSGSRDNSPLHF | TGTGCCAGCAGCTCCGGGTCTCGGGATAATTCACCCCTCCACTTT
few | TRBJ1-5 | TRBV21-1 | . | CASANTQGGCNQPQHF | TGTGCCAGCGCCAATACTCAGGGGGGATGCAATCAGCCCCAGCATTTT
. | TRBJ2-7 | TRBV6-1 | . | CASHAGGIYEQYF | TGTGCCAGTCATGCTGGAGGGATTTACGAGCAGTACTTC
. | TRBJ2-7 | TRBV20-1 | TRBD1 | CSARDHRGSYEQYF | TGCAGTGCTAGAGATCACAGGGGATCCTACGAGCAGTACTTC
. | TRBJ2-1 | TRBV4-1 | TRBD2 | CASSPLAGVPNEQFF | TGCGCCAGCAGCCCGCTAGCGGGGGTTCCAAATGAGCAGTTCTTC
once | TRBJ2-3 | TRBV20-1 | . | CSASPPGRPDTQYF | TGCAGTGCTAGCCCGCCAGGGAGGCCAGATACGCAGTATTTT
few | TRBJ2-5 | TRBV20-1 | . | CSAREPVQETQYF | TGCAGTGCTAGAGAGCCAGTTCAAGAGACCCAGTACTTC